The 27 T cell receptor beta chains given below trace back to one sample, sequenced in a study of early T cells in non-severe SARS-CoV-2 infection. TCRdb redid the calling of the 5' RACE reads with MiXCR, one entry per CDR3 protein. This table holds 60,000 to 90,000 distinct CDR3 sequences, around a tenth found once. The sample comprised whole blood. All receptors derive from an adult who was a healthcare worker with PCR-confirmed SARS-CoV-2 infection or an uninfected control (not recorded which).

This chain connects TRBV2 to TRBJ2-4; 7 nucleotides line up with TRBD1. Germline lookup yields CDR1 SNHLY and CDR2 FYNNEI. The CDR3 extends over 15 amino acids. J was trimmed by 8 bases and V by 7 bases; bases with no gene match: 14. CDR3 protein: CASKAPRQGSDIQYF. CDR3 nucleotide sequence: TGTGCCAGCAAGGCCCCCCGACAGGGTTCGGACATTCAGTACTTC.

The rearrangement joins TRBV10-1 to TRBJ2-2; D is perhaps TRBD1 or TRBD2 (6 bases each). Germline V lookup: CDR1 WNHNN, CDR2 SYGVQD (reference sequence). The CDR3 covers 15 residues. Between the trimmed V and J ends, which lost 3 bases and 3 bases, there was a span of 11 bases. CDR3: CASSDRGPHTGELFF. The CDR3 DNA sequence: TGCGCCAGCAGTGACCGGGGGCCACACACCGGGGAGCTGTTTTTT.

The table lists this clonotype with many counts. This chain links TRBV24-1 with TRBJ2-7; D is possibly TRBD1 or TRBD2 (5 bases each). Trimming cost V 3 bases and J 11 bases, with 13 bases left between them. Germline V gene lookup returns CDR1 KGHDR and CDR2 SFDVKD. The CDR3 is 12 amino acids. CDR3 residues: CATSDPGGLEYF. CDR3 bases: TGTGCCACCAGTGATCCTGGGGGTTTAGAGTACTTC.

The chain has TRBV6-1 and TRBJ1-3; D is possibly TRBD1 (5 bases). CDR1 is MNHNS and CDR2 is SASEGT in the germline V gene. The ends were cut back, 6 bases at V and 0 bases at J, with 15 bases in the middle. The CDR3 is 16 residues long. The CDR3 loop reads CASRGGGGISGNTIYF. DNA of the CDR3: TGTGCCAGCAGAGGAGGCGGGGGGATCTCTGGAAACACCATATATTTT.

This clonotype was observed a few times. The rearrangement joins TRBV20-1 to TRBJ2-1; 12 positions match TRBD2. CDR3 length: 13 amino acids. J was trimmed by 4 bases and V by 7 bases; bases with no gene match: 2. Per germline, CDR1 DFQATT and CDR2 SNEGSKA (reference sequence). For the CDR3, the DNA is TGCAGTGAGGGGACTAGCGGGTACAATGAGCAGTTCTTC. It codes for CSEGTSGYNEQFF.

Remarks on this clonotype: The conserved final phenylalanine or tryptophan is absent from the CDR3, which likely points to a read error. The J gene is TRBJ2-7, the V gene TRBV30, with TRBD2 matching over 7 bases. V gave up 0 bases and J gave up 4 bases; unmatched junction bases: 0. The CDR3 spans 12 residues. CDR1 is GTSNPN, CDR2 SVGIG, per germline (reference sequence). This CDR3 reads CAWSVGGYEQYS. The CDR3 DNA follows: TGTGCCTGGAGTGTGGGAGGGTACGAGCAGTACTCC.

The chain employs TRBV28 and TRBJ2-1; 9 bases line up with TRBD2. Germline V gene lookup returns CDR1 MDHEN and CDR2 SYDVKM. The CDR3 sequence is 18 residues long. V lost 6 bases and J lost 0; bases outside the gene matches: 12. The CDR3 region is CASRSGLAGSYSYNEQFF. CDR3 sequence (DNA): TGTGCCAGCAGGTCAGGTCTAGCGGGATCCTACTCCTACAATGAGCAGTTCTTC.

The sample holds a few counts of this clonotype. This chain uses TRBV20-1 with TRBJ2-3; TRBD2 agrees at 15 bases. In germline, CDR1 is DFQATT, CDR2 SNEGSKA (reference sequence). The CDR3 extends over 17 amino acids. Unmatched junction bases numbered 7, after V lost 4 bases and J lost 2 bases. In DNA form, the CDR3 reads TGCAGTGCTACCAGGACTAGCGGGAGGGCCTCCACAGATACGCAGTATTTT. Protein product: CSATRTSGRASTDTQYF.

This clonotype was found many times. The V call is TRBV27, the J call TRBJ1-5, with unresolved D. Trimming removed 4 bases at V and 5 bases at J, with 21 bases between. The CDR3 has 17 amino acids. CDR1 and CDR2 (germline): MNHEY, SMNVEV (reference sequence). CDR3 nucleotide sequence: TGTGCCAGCAGTTCAACCGGGTTAAGGGAAAGGGATCAGCCCCAGCATTTT. This gives the protein CASSSTGLRERDQPQHF.

Ten or more counts support this clonotype. The chain links TRBV15 to TRBJ2-5; D possibly corresponds to TRBD1 (6 bases). CDR3 length: 14 amino acids. Trimming took 3 bases from V and 4 from J, leaving 12 bases between them. Germline V lookup: CDR1 LNHNV, CDR2 YYDKDF (reference sequence). CDR3 residues: CATSSRGGGETQYF. The CDR3 region has the DNA TGTGCCACCAGCAGCAGGGGTGGGGGAGAGACCCAGTACTTC.

This chain links TRBV2 with TRBJ1-2; perhaps TRBD1 as D (5 bases). The CDR3 totals 14 residues. The V end lost 7 bases, the J end lost 4 bases, and 16 bases lay between the germline ends. Germline lookup yields CDR1 SNHLY and CDR2 FYNNEI. CDR3 coding DNA: TGTGCCAGCACCCCAGGTGGGGGTCCCTATGGCTACACCTTC. Its protein product is CASTPGGGPYGYTF.

The sample holds a few counts of this clonotype. This chain joins TRBV29-1 and TRBJ2-7; TRBD2 agrees at 10 bases. This CDR3 is 13 amino acids long. Germline V lookup: CDR1 SQVTM, CDR2 ANQGSEA. V dropped 3 bases and J dropped 3; count of bases not matched to a gene: 2. CDR3 nucleotide sequence: TGCAGCGTTGACATAGCGGGAGGCTACGAGCAGTACTTC. Translation: CSVDIAGGYEQYF.

In its sample, this clonotype was seen many times. The J gene is TRBJ2-4, the V gene TRBV5-1; a weak D match, TRBD2 (5 bases). The CDR3 runs to 13 residues. In germline, CDR1 is SGHRS, CDR2 YFSETQ. V lost 4 bases, J lost 3 bases, and 8 bases lay in between. CDR3 nucleotides: TGCGCCAGCAGCCGGGGAAACAAAAACATTCAGTACTTC. Amino acid sequence: CASSRGNKNIQYF.

The CDR3 reads CASSHPRGSEQFF. In DNA, the CDR3 is TGTGCCAGCAGCCATCCTAGGGGGAGCGAGCAGTTCTTC. The gene calls are TRBV3-1 and TRBJ2-1; D may be TRBD1 (6 bases). With 3 bases removed from V and 10 bases from J, the gap between germline ends came to 13 bases. Germline values: CDR1 LGHDT, CDR2 YNNKEL (reference sequence). This CDR3 has 13 amino acids.

The V and J genes are TRBV20-1 and TRBJ2-6, with 9 bases identical to TRBD1. V was clipped by 3 bases and J by 0 bases; unmatched bases: 6. CDR3 length equals 17 residues. Germline CDR1 DFQATT, CDR2 SNEGSKA (reference sequence). DNA of the CDR3: TGCAGTGCTAGGAGGGACAGGGACCTCTCTGGGGCCAACGTCCTGACTTTC. Amino acid sequence: CSARRDRDLSGANVLTF.

In its sample, this clonotype was seen many times. The chain links TRBV5-1 to TRBJ2-1, with D possibly matching TRBD1 (5 bases). This CDR3 is 13 amino acids long. Trimming shortened V by 0 bases and J by 6 bases, and 7 bases separated the two germline ends. Per the germline V gene, CDR1 is SGHRS and CDR2 is YFSETQ. The DNA of the CDR3 is TGCGCCAGCAGCTTGGAAGGGGTCAATGAGCAGTTCTTC. The encoded protein is CASSLEGVNEQFF.

In this sample, this clonotype turned up a few times. The CDR3 DNA reads TGTGCCAGCAGCTTTTATTCGGGGTCCCGGGGGACCGGGGAGCTGTTTTTT. It codes for CASSFYSGSRGTGELFF. The chain couples TRBV5-4 to TRBJ2-2; the D gene is possibly TRBD2 (6 bases). The germline CDR1 and CDR2 sequences are SGHNT and YYREEE (reference sequence). Trimming took off 2 bases at V and 5 bases at J, with 19 bases between the two ends. The CDR3 has 17 amino acids.

This clonotype was seen repeatedly, ten times or more. The chain employs TRBV27 and TRBJ1-6, with 8 bases aligning to TRBD1. Per germline, CDR1 MNHEY and CDR2 SMNVEV (reference sequence). The CDR3 extends over 14 amino acids. The J segment lost 10 bases and the V segment lost 3 bases, leaving 5 bases of the junction unmatched. CDR3 sequence reads: CASSFGQGGSPLHF. The CDR3, as DNA: TGTGCCAGCAGTTTCGGACAGGGAGGCTCACCCCTCCACTTT.

This clonotype was detected only a few times. The J gene is TRBJ2-1, the V gene TRBV24-1; tentative D call: TRBD2 (6 bases). V was shortened by 2 bases and J by 5 bases, with 18 bases between the two germline ends. This CDR3 comprises 17 residues. Germline loops: CDR1 KGHDR, CDR2 SFDVKD. CDR3 protein: CATSDSANREQNNEQFF. The CDR3 DNA reads TGTGCCACCAGTGATTCCGCGAACCGGGAGCAGAACAATGAGCAGTTCTTC.

J is TRBJ2-2 and V is TRBV19; 7 positions match TRBD1. The CDR3 sequence is 17 residues long. The germline CDR1 and CDR2 sequences are LNHDA and SQIVND (reference sequence). V lost 2 bases and J lost 0; bases outside the gene matches: 6. CDR3 DNA: TGTGCCAGTAGTATAAATGTAGGGGGCGCGAACACCGGGGAGCTGTTTTTT. It translates to CASSINVGGANTGELFF.

This clonotype was recorded a few times. This chain connects TRBV11-2 to TRBJ1-5, with D hard to call. V lost 0 bases and J lost 2, with 8 bases in between. The CDR3 loop spans 15 amino acids. The germline gives CDR1 SGHAT, CDR2 FQNNGV. CDR3 region: CASSLEGSGNQPQHF. The CDR3 coding sequence is TGTGCCAGCAGCTTAGAGGGGTCGGGCAATCAGCCCCAGCATTTT.

The chain has TRBV20-1 and TRBJ2-5; no firm D call. The CDR3 extends over 12 amino acids. Per germline, CDR1 DFQATT and CDR2 SNEGSKA (reference sequence). Trimming left V 2 bases short and J 5 bases short, with 9 bases between. Here the CDR3 DNA reads TGCAGTGCTAGAAAAGAGCTGGAGACCCAGTACTTC. Protein sequence: CSARKELETQYF.

This clonotype was counted ten times or more. This chain uses TRBV3-1 with TRBJ2-5; no clear D. CDR3 length: 11 residues. The V end lost 3 bases, the J end lost 7 bases, and 6 bases lay between the germline ends. The germline V gene has CDR1 LGHDT and CDR2 YNNKEL (reference sequence). This CDR3 reads CASSQLGTQYF. The CDR3 DNA is TGTGCCAGCAGCCAGCTCGGGACCCAGTACTTC.

J is TRBJ1-2 and V is TRBV7-2; D not resolved. There are 14 residues in the CDR3. Germline lookup yields CDR1 SGHTA and CDR2 FQGNSA. Trimming took off 5 bases at V and 4 bases at J, with 14 bases between the two ends. CDR3 nucleotide sequence: TGTGCCAGCAGCCTACTGGCAGATTTCTATGGCTACACCTTC. This codes for CASSLLADFYGYTF.

This clonotype was recorded at least ten times. The CDR3 spells CASSLAGGRTEAFF. CDR3 sequence (DNA): TGTGCCAGCAGCTTAGCGGGCGGCAGGACTGAAGCTTTCTTT. The chain links TRBV7-9 to TRBJ1-1; D gene uncertain. Trimming took 0 bases from V and 5 from J, leaving 10 bases between them. The germline CDR1 and CDR2 sequences are SEHNR and FQNEAQ (reference sequence). The CDR3 extends over 14 amino acids.

This clonotype was detected ten times or more. V usage is TRBV20-1 and J usage is TRBJ2-3; 9 positions match TRBD2. The CDR3 is 14 residues long. After removal of 6 bases from V and 0 bases from J, the junction contained 4 bases not matched to a gene. The germline V gene encodes CDR1 DFQATT and CDR2 SNEGSKA (reference sequence). This chain's CDR3 is CSALAGESTDTQYF. In nucleotides, the CDR3 is TGCAGTGCCTTAGCGGGAGAGAGCACAGATACGCAGTATTTT.

With regard to this clonotype: No DNA is shown, since the ends of the CDR3 on it are uncertain; the CDR3 is the one TCRdb lists. The genes are TRBV18 and TRBJ2-2. The CDR3 comprises 15 residues, both ends counted. The germline V gene has CDR1 KGHSH and CDR2 LQKENI. The CDR3: CASSPPDFGAGELFF.